The entry below gives a single T cell receptor beta chain sequence along with its context. Per the original data handling: For nucleated cells, counts were estimated from reference gene primer amplification. Sequencing was performed with immunoSEQ multiplex PCR; in TCRdb, only in-frame clones are kept and a portion is missing. Clone size and the V and J calls come from that table; the DNA yielded D and trimming. The table records just over 60,000 clones, 70% to 80% of them present only once. The data were taken from a study of blood T cell repertoires in COVID-19. As for the study in general: Sites in the United States, Italy and Spain provided acute and convalescent COVID-19 samples. PBMCs, B-cell-depleted T cells, or T cells provided the cDNA or gDNA that made up the material.

Trimming left V 3 bases short and J 4 bases short, with 14 bases between. The CDR3 extends over 15 amino acids. Germline V gene data show CDR1 as SGDLS and CDR2 as YYNGEE. The origin of this receptor is a man between 60 and 75 years old with acute or convalescent COVID-19. Material for sequencing was peripheral blood. This chain links TRBV9 with TRBJ2-1, with D perhaps matching TRBD2 (5 bases). CDR3: CASSGSGAEYNEQFF. Written as DNA, the CDR3 is TGTGCCAGCAGCGGAAGCGGAGCAGAATACAATGAGCAGTTCTTC. Variable domain in full (rest from reference TRBV9 and TRBJ2-1): DSGVTQTPKHLITATGQRVTLRCSPRSGDLSVYWYQQSLDQGLQFLIQYYNGEERAKGNILERFSAQQFPDLHSELNLSSLELGDSALYFCASSGSGAEYNEQFFGPGTRLTVL.